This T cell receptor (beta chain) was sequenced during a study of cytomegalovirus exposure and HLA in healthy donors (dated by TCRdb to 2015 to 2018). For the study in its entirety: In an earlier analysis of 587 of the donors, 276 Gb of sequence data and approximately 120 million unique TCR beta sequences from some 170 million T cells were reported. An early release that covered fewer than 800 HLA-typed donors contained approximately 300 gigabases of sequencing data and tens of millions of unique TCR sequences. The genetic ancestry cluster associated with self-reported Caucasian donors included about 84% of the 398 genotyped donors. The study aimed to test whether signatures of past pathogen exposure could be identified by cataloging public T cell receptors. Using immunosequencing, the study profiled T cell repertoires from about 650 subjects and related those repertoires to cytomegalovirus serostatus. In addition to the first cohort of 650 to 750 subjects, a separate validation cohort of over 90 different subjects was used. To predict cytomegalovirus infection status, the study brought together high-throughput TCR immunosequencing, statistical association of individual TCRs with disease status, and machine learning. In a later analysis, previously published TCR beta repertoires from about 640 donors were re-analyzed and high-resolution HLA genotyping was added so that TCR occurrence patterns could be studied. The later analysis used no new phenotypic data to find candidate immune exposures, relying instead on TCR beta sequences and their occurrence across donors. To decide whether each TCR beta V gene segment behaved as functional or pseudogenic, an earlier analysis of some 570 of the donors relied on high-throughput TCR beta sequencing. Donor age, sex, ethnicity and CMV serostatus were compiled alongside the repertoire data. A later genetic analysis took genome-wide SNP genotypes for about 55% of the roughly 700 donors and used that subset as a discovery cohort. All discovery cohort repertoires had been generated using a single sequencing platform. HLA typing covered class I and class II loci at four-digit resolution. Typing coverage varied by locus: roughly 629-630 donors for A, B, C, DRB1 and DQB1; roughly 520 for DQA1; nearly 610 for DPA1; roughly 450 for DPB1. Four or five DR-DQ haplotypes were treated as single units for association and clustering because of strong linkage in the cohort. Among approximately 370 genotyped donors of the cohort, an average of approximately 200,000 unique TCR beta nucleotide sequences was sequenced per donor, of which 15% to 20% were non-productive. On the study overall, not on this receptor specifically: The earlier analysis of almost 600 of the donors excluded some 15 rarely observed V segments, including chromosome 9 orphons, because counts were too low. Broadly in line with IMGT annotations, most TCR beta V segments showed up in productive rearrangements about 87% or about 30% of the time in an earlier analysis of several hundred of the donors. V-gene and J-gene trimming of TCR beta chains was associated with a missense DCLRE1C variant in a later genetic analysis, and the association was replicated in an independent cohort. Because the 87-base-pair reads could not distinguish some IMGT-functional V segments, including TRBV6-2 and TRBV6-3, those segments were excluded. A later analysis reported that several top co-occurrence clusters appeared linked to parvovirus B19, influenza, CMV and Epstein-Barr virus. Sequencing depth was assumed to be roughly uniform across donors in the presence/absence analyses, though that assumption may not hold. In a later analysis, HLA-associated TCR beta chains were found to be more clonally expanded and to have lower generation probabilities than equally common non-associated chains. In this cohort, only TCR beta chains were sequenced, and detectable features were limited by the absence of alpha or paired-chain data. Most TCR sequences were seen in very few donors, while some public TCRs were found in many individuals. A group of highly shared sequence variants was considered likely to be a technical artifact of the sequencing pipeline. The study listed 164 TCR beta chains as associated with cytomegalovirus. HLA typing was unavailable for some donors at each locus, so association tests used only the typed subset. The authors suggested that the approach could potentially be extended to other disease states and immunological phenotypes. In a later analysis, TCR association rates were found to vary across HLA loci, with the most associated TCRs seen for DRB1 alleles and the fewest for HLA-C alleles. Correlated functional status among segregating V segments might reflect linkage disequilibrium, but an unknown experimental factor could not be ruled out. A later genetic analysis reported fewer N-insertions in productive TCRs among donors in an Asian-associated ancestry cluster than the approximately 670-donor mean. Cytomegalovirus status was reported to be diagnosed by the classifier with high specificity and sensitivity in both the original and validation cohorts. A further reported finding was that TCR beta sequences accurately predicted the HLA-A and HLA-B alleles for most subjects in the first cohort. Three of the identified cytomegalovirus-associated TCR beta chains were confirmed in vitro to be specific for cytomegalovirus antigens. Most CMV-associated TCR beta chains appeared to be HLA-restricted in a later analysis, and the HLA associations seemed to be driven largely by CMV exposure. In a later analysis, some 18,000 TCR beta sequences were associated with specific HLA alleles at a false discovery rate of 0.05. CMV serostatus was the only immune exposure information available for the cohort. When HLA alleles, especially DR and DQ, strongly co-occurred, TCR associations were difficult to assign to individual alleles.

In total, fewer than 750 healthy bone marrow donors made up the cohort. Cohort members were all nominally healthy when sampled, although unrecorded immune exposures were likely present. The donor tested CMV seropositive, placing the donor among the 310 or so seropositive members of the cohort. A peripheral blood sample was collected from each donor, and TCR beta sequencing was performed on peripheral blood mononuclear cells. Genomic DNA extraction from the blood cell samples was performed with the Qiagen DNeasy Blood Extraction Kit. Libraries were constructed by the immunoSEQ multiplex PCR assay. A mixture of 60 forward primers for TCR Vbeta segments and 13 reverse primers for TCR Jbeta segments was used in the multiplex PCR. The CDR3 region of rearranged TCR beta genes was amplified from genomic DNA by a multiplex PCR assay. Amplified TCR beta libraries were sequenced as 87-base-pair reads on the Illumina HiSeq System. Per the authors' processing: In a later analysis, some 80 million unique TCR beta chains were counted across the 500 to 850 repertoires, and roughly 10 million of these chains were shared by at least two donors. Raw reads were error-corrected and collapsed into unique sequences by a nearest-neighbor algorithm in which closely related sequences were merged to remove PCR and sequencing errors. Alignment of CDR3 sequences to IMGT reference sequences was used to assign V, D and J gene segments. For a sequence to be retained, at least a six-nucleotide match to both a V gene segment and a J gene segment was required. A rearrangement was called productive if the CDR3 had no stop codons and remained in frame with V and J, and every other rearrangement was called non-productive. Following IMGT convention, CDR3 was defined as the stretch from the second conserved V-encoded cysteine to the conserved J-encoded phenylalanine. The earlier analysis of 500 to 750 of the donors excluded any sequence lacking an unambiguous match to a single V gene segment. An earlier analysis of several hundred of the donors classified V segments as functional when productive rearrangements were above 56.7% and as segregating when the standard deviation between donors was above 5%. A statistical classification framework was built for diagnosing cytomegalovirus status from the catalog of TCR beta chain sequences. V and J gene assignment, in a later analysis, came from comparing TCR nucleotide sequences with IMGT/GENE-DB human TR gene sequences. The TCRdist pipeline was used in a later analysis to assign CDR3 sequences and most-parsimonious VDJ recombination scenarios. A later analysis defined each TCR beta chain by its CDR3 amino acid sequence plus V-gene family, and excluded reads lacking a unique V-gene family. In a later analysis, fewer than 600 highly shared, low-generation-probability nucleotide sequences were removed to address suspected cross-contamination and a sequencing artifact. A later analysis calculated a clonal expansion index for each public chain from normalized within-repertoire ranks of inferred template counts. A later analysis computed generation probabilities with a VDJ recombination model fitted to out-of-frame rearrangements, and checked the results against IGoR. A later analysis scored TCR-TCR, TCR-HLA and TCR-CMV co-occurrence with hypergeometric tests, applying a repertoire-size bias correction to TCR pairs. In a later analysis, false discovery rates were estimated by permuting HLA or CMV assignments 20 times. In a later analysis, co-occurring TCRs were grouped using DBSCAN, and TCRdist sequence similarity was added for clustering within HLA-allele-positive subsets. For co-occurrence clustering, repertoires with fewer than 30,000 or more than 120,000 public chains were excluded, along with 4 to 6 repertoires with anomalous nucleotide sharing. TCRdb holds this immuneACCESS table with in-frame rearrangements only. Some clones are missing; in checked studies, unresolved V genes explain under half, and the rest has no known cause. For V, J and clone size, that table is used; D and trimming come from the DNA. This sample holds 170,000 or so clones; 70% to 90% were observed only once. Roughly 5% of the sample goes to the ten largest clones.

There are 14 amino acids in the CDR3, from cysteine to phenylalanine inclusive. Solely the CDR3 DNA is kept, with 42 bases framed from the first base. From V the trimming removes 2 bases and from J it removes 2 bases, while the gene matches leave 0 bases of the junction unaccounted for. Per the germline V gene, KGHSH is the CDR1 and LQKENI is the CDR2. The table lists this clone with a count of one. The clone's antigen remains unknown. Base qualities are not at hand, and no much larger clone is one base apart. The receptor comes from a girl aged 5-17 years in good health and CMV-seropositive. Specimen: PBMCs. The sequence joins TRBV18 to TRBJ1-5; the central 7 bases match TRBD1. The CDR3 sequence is CASSPGQGNQPQHF. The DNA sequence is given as TGTGCCAGCTCACCAGGACAGGGCAATCAGCCCCAGCATTTT.